Listed here are 4 T cell receptor beta chains from one sample, sequenced in a study of beta chain features in type 1 diabetes (dated by TCRdb to 2016 to 2019). No antigen has been identified for these receptors. Study-level results and caveats: In all four CD4+ subsets, TCRB CDR3 length was moderately but significantly shorter in type 1 diabetes patients.

To prepare the library, the immunoSEQ multiplex PCR assay was applied. All of the isolated RNA was reverse transcribed with the High Capacity cDNA Reverse Transcription Kit, so expressed TCRB transcripts were sequenced. Here the immuneACCESS table is served through TCRdb, limited to in-frame sequences with V and J called. Missing clones are a known gap in these copies; in checked studies unresolved V genes cover under half, and the rest lacks a known reason. The sample has 600,000 to 750,000 clones on record, over 10% of them singletons. The ten most abundant clones make up roughly 0.11% of the sample. The material sequenced was naive CD4+ T cells from blood. The label giving this sample's cell subset or site can be read as: true naive CD4+ T cells. These receptors were obtained from a man aged 30 to 39 with type 1 diabetes.

The J gene is TRBJ2-1, the V gene TRBV28; 10 nucleotides line up with TRBD1. Germline V CDR1 and CDR2: MDHEN, SYDVKM. The CDR3 length is 17 residues. Germline trimming cut 0 bases from V and 2 bases from J; bases unmatched to any gene: 4. The CDR3 DNA reads as TGTGCCAGCAGTTTATGGACAGGGACAGGGGCCTACAATGAGCAGTTCTTC. Translating gives CASSLWTGTGAYNEQFF.

This sequence joins TRBV5-1 and TRBJ2-1; weak D call: TRBD2 (7 bases). Between the trimmed V and J ends, which lost 0 bases and 7 bases, there was a span of 17 bases. This CDR3 comprises 16 residues. Per germline, CDR1 SGHRS and CDR2 YFSETQ. This CDR3 reads CASSLDGQPGGNEQFF. CDR3 coding DNA: TGCGCCAGCAGCTTGGACGGACAGCCCGGGGGGAATGAGCAGTTCTTC.

The V gene is TRBV6-5, the J gene TRBJ1-5; no reliable D call. With 0 bases removed from V and 7 bases from J, the gap between germline ends came to 10 bases. The germline gives CDR1 MNHEY, CDR2 SVGAGI. The CDR3 spans 14 residues. Here the CDR3 DNA reads TGTGCCAGCAGTTACTCGCACGAGCAACAGCCCCAGCATTTT. This translates into CASSYSHEQQPQHF.

The chain carries TRBV18 and TRBJ2-5, with unresolved D. The CDR3 is 13 residues long. V was trimmed by 3 bases and J by 5 bases, leaving 10 bases between them. Germline CDR1 reads KGHSH; CDR2 reads LQKENI. The CDR3 loop reads CASSPEMGETQYF. In DNA form, the CDR3 reads TGTGCCAGCTCACCGGAAATGGGGGAGACCCAGTACTTC.